This TCR beta chain was found in a study of control samples from healthy donors and cancer patients. Germline values: CDR1 SEHNR, CDR2 FQNEAQ (reference sequence). The CDR3 has 12 residues. Trimming shortened V by 4 bases and J by 5 bases, and 9 bases separated the two germline ends. TCRdb's table, derived via immunoSEQ multiplex PCR, lists solely in-frame clones and lacks some. The sample has tens of thousands of clones, approximately 86% seen once. Specimen: blood. The TCR was taken from a young man in good health. V usage is TRBV7-9 and J usage is TRBJ2-7; D perhaps matches TRBD2 (5 bases). CDR3 DNA sequence: TGTGCCAGCAGCTATAGCGTCAACGAGCAGTACTTC. Its translation: CASSYSVNEQYF.